This T cell receptor (beta chain) came from a study of CXCR3-negative and CXCR3-positive naive CD8 T cells. Study information: The dataset comprises about 135 million TRB reads in total, with about 1.5 +/- 0.3 million reads per library.

Carrying UMI labels, the TRB cDNA libraries were prepared through 5' RACE. TCRdb re-called the 5' RACE reads, yielding one record per CDR3 amino acid sequence without DNA. Its clone listing holds several thousand distinct CDR3 sequences. This clonotype is classed as medium-sized (0.01 to 0.1%) by frequency. Germline CDR1 is SGHRS and CDR2 is YFSETQ. The CDR3 covers 12 residues. The genes are TRBV5-1 and TRBJ2-1. This TCR was recovered from a human donor in good health. Some clones in this sample may be carry-over from other donors' samples. The sequenced sample was naive CXCR3- CD8+ T cells from blood. Subset in this sample: CD45RO-CCR7+CD27+CD95- naive CD8+ T cells lacking CXCR3 (TNR3-). The CDR3: CASSLARDEQFF. The full variable domain, its missing parts supplied by reference TRBV5-1 and TRBJ2-1, is KAGVTQTPRYLIKTRGQQVTLSCSPISGHRSVSWYQQTPGQGLQFLFEYFSETQRNKGNFPGRFSGRQFSNSRSEMNVSTLELGDSALYLCASSLARDEQFFGPGTRLTVL.